Below are 32 T cell receptor beta chains sequenced from a single sample in a study of blood T cell repertoires in COVID-19. Sequencing was performed with immunoSEQ multiplex PCR; in TCRdb, only in-frame clones are kept and a portion is missing. The sample contains approximately 300,000 clones, 87% of which appear only once. Sequenced sample: PBMCs or T cells enriched from blood (not recorded which). These receptors were collected from a woman aged 25 to 39 who had recovered from COVID-19.

The V and J genes are TRBV29-1 and TRBJ1-2; 8 nucleotides match TRBD1. This CDR3 spans 13 amino acids. Germline CDR1 is SQVTM and CDR2 is ANQGSEA. With V trimmed by 2 bases and J by 4 bases, 3 bases remained unmatched. For the CDR3, the DNA is TGCAGCGTTGAACGGGACAGGTCCTATGGCTACACCTTC. Amino acids: CSVERDRSYGYTF.

DNA for the CDR3: TGTGCCAGCAGCCACCCGGGACAGGGGGCTTTTGAGCAGTTCTTC. It specifies CASSHPGQGAFEQFF. V gene TRBV4-2 combines with J gene TRBJ2-1, with 12 bases lining up with TRBD1. V lost 3 bases, J lost 9 bases, and 6 bases stayed unmatched. The CDR3 is 15 amino acids. Germline loops: CDR1 LGHNA, CDR2 YNFKEQ.

This sequence joins TRBV5-1 and TRBJ1-1; TRBD1 matches 11 bases. V dropped 4 bases and J dropped 4; count of bases not matched to a gene: 0. Germline loops: CDR1 SGHRS, CDR2 YFSETQ. The CDR3 has 13 amino acids. CDR3 protein: CASSGTGGTEAFF. CDR3 nucleotides: TGCGCCAGCAGCGGGACAGGGGGCACTGAAGCTTTCTTT.

The rearrangement joins TRBV6-4 to TRBJ2-1; 10 nucleotides align to TRBD2. Germline CDR1 and CDR2: MRHNA and SNTAGT. The V gene end was trimmed by 4 bases and the J gene end by 7 bases; junction bases not matched to a gene: 4. The CDR3 contains 14 residues. The CDR3 is CASSALAGVNEQFF. CDR3 bases: TGTGCCAGCAGTGCCCTAGCGGGGGTTAATGAGCAGTTCTTC.

This chain joins TRBV5-1 and TRBJ2-7; 9 bases line up with TRBD2. The CDR3 spans 16 residues. Germline loops: CDR1 SGHRS, CDR2 YFSETQ. V lost 0 bases to trimming and J lost 4 bases; unmatched junction nucleotides: 8. The CDR3, as DNA: TGCGCCAGCAGCTTGGAGGGATCTAGCGGGGAGTACGAGCAGTACTTC. It codes for CASSLEGSSGEYEQYF.

The chain is built from TRBV28 and TRBJ1-4; TRBD1 aligns across 10 bases. With V trimmed by 7 bases and J by 6 bases, 2 bases remained unmatched. Germline CDR1 is MDHEN and CDR2 is SYDVKM. The CDR3 is 13 amino acids. CDR3 sequence: CASIDRGHEKLFF. DNA of the CDR3: TGTGCCAGCATCGACAGGGGGCATGAAAAACTGTTTTTT.

The J gene is TRBJ1-4, the V gene TRBV18; TRBD1 aligns across 10 bases. The CDR3 runs to 14 residues. Trimming took 6 bases from V and 6 from J; bases not matched to a gene: 4. Germline V gene lookup returns CDR1 KGHSH and CDR2 LQKENI. CDR3 loop: CASSPGTGDEKLFF. The CDR3, as DNA: TGTGCCAGCTCCCCCGGGACAGGGGATGAAAAACTGTTTTTT.

In its sample, this clone was seen a few times. The chain joins TRBV4-1 to TRBJ1-6; D is perhaps TRBD1 (6 bases). The germline V gene encodes CDR1 MGHRA and CDR2 YSYEKL. The CDR3 has 15 residues. The V end lost 0 bases, the J end lost 7 bases, and 10 bases lay between the germline ends. CDR3 in amino acids: CASSQERGTNSPLHF. The CDR3 coding sequence is TGCGCCAGCAGCCAAGAAAGGGGGACCAATTCACCCCTCCACTTT.

V is TRBV18 and J is TRBJ2-2; TRBD2 is a possible D gene (5 bases). Deletions cut 5 bases from V and 6 bases from J, with 13 bases between. This CDR3 has 14 amino acids. Germline values: CDR1 KGHSH, CDR2 LQKENI. This CDR3 reads CASSTQEVAGELFF. CDR3 DNA: TGTGCCAGCTCAACTCAGGAGGTGGCCGGGGAGCTGTTTTTT.

J is TRBJ1-1 and V is TRBV27, with 10 nucleotides matching TRBD1. Germline V gene lookup returns CDR1 MNHEY and CDR2 SMNVEV (reference sequence). The length of the CDR3 is 14 residues. V lost 6 bases and J lost 3; bases outside the gene matches: 4. CDR3 residues: CASRKGQGYTEAFF. The CDR3 nucleotides read TGTGCCAGCAGAAAGGGACAGGGGTACACTGAAGCTTTCTTT.

The chain carries TRBV19 and TRBJ2-3, with a possible D match to TRBD1 (5 bases). V gave up 3 bases and J gave up 9 bases, with 7 bases separating them. The germline V gene has CDR1 LNHDA and CDR2 SQIVND (reference sequence). The CDR3 loop spans 11 amino acids. The CDR3 coding sequence is TGTGCCAGTAGTATGGGGCCAACGCAGTATTTT. It encodes CASSMGPTQYF. Looking up the rest from reference TRBV19 and TRBJ2-3 gives the full variable domain: DGGITQSPKYLFRKEGQNVTLSCEQNLNHDAMYWYRQDPGQGLRLIYYSQIVNDFQKGDIAEGYSVSREKKESFPLTVTSAQKNPTAFYLCASSMGPTQYFGPGTRLTVL.

The rearrangement joins TRBV27 to TRBJ2-5, with TRBD1 matching over 8 bases. V lost 5 bases to trimming and J lost 0 bases; unmatched junction nucleotides: 14. CDR1 is MNHEY, CDR2 SMNVEV, per germline (reference sequence). The CDR3 covers 18 residues. CDR3 sequence (DNA): TGTGCCAGCAGTCCGTTTTTCGTGACAGGGGTGTACCAAGAGACCCAGTACTTC. This translates into CASSPFFVTGVYQETQYF.

A single count supports this clone. This chain connects TRBV7-9 to TRBJ1-2; 8 nucleotides align to TRBD1. The junction had 10 bases not matched to a gene; V was cut back by 4 bases and J by 3 bases. Looked up from germline, CDR1 is SEHNR and CDR2 is FQNEAQ (reference sequence). This CDR3 is 16 amino acids long. As DNA, the CDR3 is TGTGCCAGCAGCTCTCCTGCGGACAGGGCGTACTATGGCTACACCTTC. Protein sequence: CASSSPADRAYYGYTF.

This chain links TRBV5-4 with TRBJ2-7, with 7 nucleotides matching TRBD2. This CDR3 has 16 amino acids. Germline CDR1 and CDR2: SGHNT and YYREEE (reference sequence). With V trimmed by 4 bases and J by 2 bases, 12 bases remained unmatched. The CDR3 DNA reads TGTGCCAGCAGCCGTGAGCGGGGAGACCCGACCTACGAGCAGTACTTC. This gives the protein CASSRERGDPTYEQYF. The full variable domain, completed using reference TRBV5-4 and TRBJ2-7, is ETGVTQSPTHLIKTRGQQVTLRCSSQSGHNTVSWYQQALGQGPQFIFQYYREEENGRGNFPPRFSGLQFPNYSSELNVNALELDDSALYLCASSRERGDPTYEQYFGPGTRLTVT.

The chain links TRBV9 to TRBJ2-7, with D perhaps TRBD2 (6 bases). V was clipped by 3 bases and J by 8 bases, with 12 bases between them. The CDR3 totals 12 residues. Germline V gives CDR1 SGDLS, CDR2 YYNGEE. This CDR3 reads CASSGDFSKQYF. CDR3 DNA: TGTGCCAGCAGCGGGGACTTTTCAAAGCAGTACTTC.

The rearrangement joins TRBV29-1 to TRBJ2-7, with a weak D call TRBD1 (6 bases). V dropped 6 bases and J dropped 2 bases, with 17 bases sitting between them. This CDR3 region has 14 residues. Germline V CDR1 and CDR2: SQVTM, ANQGSEA. The chain's CDR3 is CSVVTDRLPYEQYF. The CDR3 coding sequence is TGCAGCGTCGTTACCGACAGGCTACCCTACGAGCAGTACTTC.

CDR3 sequence reads: CASSQPGTGAHYGYTF. The CDR3 bases are TGCGCCAGCAGCCAGCCCGGGACAGGGGCTCACTATGGCTACACCTTC. The chain employs TRBV4-1 and TRBJ1-2; the match to TRBD1 covers 10 bases. CDR3 size: 16 residues. Trimming cost V 3 bases and J 3 bases; bases outside gene matches: 7. The germline gives CDR1 MGHRA, CDR2 YSYEKL.

The genes are TRBV2 and TRBJ2-7; possible D gene TRBD2, 5 bases. The CDR3 loop spans 14 amino acids. V shed 7 bases and J shed 6 bases, with 19 bases lying between them. CDR1 is SNHLY and CDR2 is FYNNEI in the germline V gene. The CDR3 sequence is CASNSDPGNPEQYF. The DNA of the CDR3 is TGTGCCAGCAACTCAGACCCCGGGAACCCCGAGCAGTACTTC.

The chain carries TRBV4-1 and TRBJ2-7; D is ambiguous. V was pared by 0 bases and J by 2 bases, with 11 bases between. Germline CDR1 and CDR2: MGHRA and YSYEKL. The CDR3 totals 15 residues. This CDR3 is CASSQDSGSPYEQYF. The DNA for the CDR3 is TGCGCCAGCAGCCAAGATTCAGGCAGTCCCTACGAGCAGTACTTC.

This sequence joins TRBV5-5 and TRBJ1-6; 8 bases match TRBD1. V lost 2 bases to trimming and J lost 7 bases; unmatched junction nucleotides: 2. The CDR3 is 14 residues long. Germline values: CDR1 SGHKS, CDR2 YYEKEE (reference sequence). CDR3 sequence reads: CASSFYRGNSPLHF. The CDR3 DNA is TGTGCCAGCAGCTTTTACAGGGGGAATTCACCCCTCCACTTT. Full variable domain (rest looked up from reference TRBV5-5 and TRBJ1-6): DAGVTQSPTHLIKTRGQQVTLRCSPISGHKSVSWYQQVLGQGPQFIFQYYEKEERGRGNFPDRFSARQFPNYSSELNVNALLLGDSALYLCASSFYRGNSPLHFGNGTRLTVT.

The chain has TRBV7-9 and TRBJ2-3; TRBD1 agrees at 8 bases. Germline CDR1 and CDR2: SEHNR and FQNEAQ (reference sequence). This CDR3 is 16 amino acids long. With V trimmed by 3 bases and J by 2 bases, 7 bases remained unmatched. CDR3 nucleotide sequence: TGTGCCAGCAGCTTGGTAGCAGGGGGCCTCACAGATACGCAGTATTTT. This encodes CASSLVAGGLTDTQYF.

This rearrangement joins TRBV19 to TRBJ1-2, with D possibly matching TRBD1 (6 bases). Trimming took off 5 bases at V and 6 bases at J, with 16 bases between the two ends. Germline values: CDR1 LNHDA, CDR2 SQIVND (reference sequence). The CDR3 totals 14 residues. The chain's CDR3 is CASSLKTGKNGYTF. CDR3 DNA: TGTGCCAGTAGTCTGAAGACAGGAAAAAATGGCTACACCTTC.

This chain uses TRBV24-1 with TRBJ1-1; 9 nucleotides align to TRBD1. The V gene end was trimmed by 4 bases and the J gene end by 6 bases; junction bases not matched to a gene: 5. Germline loops: CDR1 KGHDR, CDR2 SFDVKD. The CDR3 is made up of 14 amino acids. The CDR3 loop is CATSDPGQGSEAFF. The CDR3 DNA reads TGTGCCACCAGTGACCCGGGACAGGGCTCTGAAGCTTTCTTT.

The chain carries TRBV19 and TRBJ2-7; 9 positions agree with TRBD1. The CDR3 is 15 residues long. The junction had 8 bases not matched to a gene; V was cut back by 3 bases and J by 5 bases. CDR1 and CDR2 from the germline V gene are LNHDA and SQIVND (reference sequence). The CDR3: CASSIQGQGIHEQYF. Written as DNA, the CDR3 is TGTGCCAGTAGTATCCAGGGACAGGGAATCCACGAGCAGTACTTC.

V usage is TRBV5-1 and J usage is TRBJ2-7; D may be TRBD1 (5 bases). This CDR3 region has 14 residues. Per the germline V gene, CDR1 is SGHRS and CDR2 is YFSETQ. The V and J ends lost 3 bases and 6 bases respectively, with 16 bases between them. The CDR3 coding sequence is TGCGCCAGCAGCTCGCAGCAGGGAATCGGCGAGCAGTACTTC. This translates into CASSSQQGIGEQYF.

This chain connects TRBV7-9 to TRBJ2-3; the match to TRBD1 covers 10 bases. J was trimmed by 4 bases and V by 3 bases; bases with no gene match: 4. This CDR3 region has 15 residues. CDR1 and CDR2 (germline): SEHNR, FQNEAQ (reference sequence). The DNA for the CDR3 is TGTGCCAGCAGCTTTGGACAGGGGGTCGCAGATACGCAGTATTTT. Translation: CASSFGQGVADTQYF.

V gene TRBV7-6 combines with J gene TRBJ2-1; 7 bases map to TRBD2. V lost 6 bases to trimming and J lost 4 bases; unmatched junction nucleotides: 9. The CDR3 totals 15 residues. Germline V gene lookup returns CDR1 SGHVS and CDR2 FNYEAQ. The CDR3 bases are TGTGCCAGCAGGGGCTCGAGCGGGGATTACAATGAGCAGTTCTTC. It yields the protein CASRGSSGDYNEQFF.

The rearrangement links TRBV28 to TRBJ1-1; TRBD1 is a possible D gene (6 bases). The CDR3 length is 14 residues. V was cut by 3 bases and J by 4 bases, with 12 bases left in between. In germline, CDR1 is MDHEN, CDR2 SYDVKM. The CDR3 sequence: CASSLRTGTTEAFF. The CDR3 DNA reads as TGTGCCAGCAGTTTGCGCACAGGGACCACTGAAGCTTTCTTT. The full variable domain, in which reference TRBV28 and TRBJ1-1 provide the parts outside the CDR3, is DVKVTQSSRYLVKRTGEKVFLECVQDMDHENMFWYRQDPGLGLRLIYFSYDVKMKEKGDIPEGYSVSREKKERFSLILESASTNQTSMYLCASSLRTGTTEAFFGQGTRLTVV.

This clone occurred once. V gene TRBV3-1 (or the pseudogene TRBV3-2) combines with J gene TRBJ1-4, with TRBD1 as a possible D gene (6 bases). Trimming took off 4 bases at V and 7 bases at J, with 10 bases between the two ends. Germline V gene data show CDR1 as LGHDT and CDR2 as YNNKEL (reference sequence). This CDR3 has 13 residues. The CDR3 is CASSPSRGEKLFF. The CDR3 nucleotides are TGTGCCAGCAGCCCATCCAGGGGTGAAAAACTGTTTTTT.

The chain employs TRBV5-5 and TRBJ1-1; D is uncertain. V lost 3 bases and J lost 0, with 6 bases in between. The CDR3 contains 13 residues. Germline V CDR1 and CDR2: SGHKS, YYEKEE (reference sequence). CDR3 protein: CASSYEVNTEAFF. In DNA form, the CDR3 reads TGTGCCAGCAGCTATGAGGTGAACACTGAAGCTTTCTTT.

V is TRBV2 and J is TRBJ1-4; D perhaps matches TRBD1 (5 bases). Germline CDR1 and CDR2: SNHLY and FYNNEI. This CDR3 comprises 13 residues. V lost 7 bases and J 9 bases, leaving 15 bases between the germline ends. CDR3 bases: TGTGCCAGCATCTTAGGACAAGAACAAAAACTGTTTTTT. It is translated as CASILGQEQKLFF.

Concerning this clone: A junction end diverges from the germline sequence, so it may reflect a read error. DNA for the CDR3: TGTGCTAGCAGCCCCGGGACAGGGGCTGGAAACACCATATATTTT. Protein sequence: CASSPGTGAGNTIYF. The V gene is TRBV7-7, the J gene TRBJ1-3, with 10 nucleotides matching TRBD1. This CDR3 comprises 15 residues. CDR1 SSHAT and CDR2 FNYEAQ come from the germline V gene (reference sequence).